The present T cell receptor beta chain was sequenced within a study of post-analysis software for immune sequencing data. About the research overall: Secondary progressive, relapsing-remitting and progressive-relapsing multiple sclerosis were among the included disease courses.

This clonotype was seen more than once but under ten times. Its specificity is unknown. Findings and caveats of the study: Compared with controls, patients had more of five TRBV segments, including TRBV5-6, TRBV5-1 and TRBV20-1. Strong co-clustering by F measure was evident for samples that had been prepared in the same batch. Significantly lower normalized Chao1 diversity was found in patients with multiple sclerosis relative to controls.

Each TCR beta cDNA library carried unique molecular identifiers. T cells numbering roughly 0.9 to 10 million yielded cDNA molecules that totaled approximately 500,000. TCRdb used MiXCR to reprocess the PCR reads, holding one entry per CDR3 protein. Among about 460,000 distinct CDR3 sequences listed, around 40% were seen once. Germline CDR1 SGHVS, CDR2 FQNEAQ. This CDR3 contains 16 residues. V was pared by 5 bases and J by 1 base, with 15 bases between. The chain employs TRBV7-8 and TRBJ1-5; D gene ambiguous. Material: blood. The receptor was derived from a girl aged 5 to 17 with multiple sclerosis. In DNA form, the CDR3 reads TGTGCCAGCAGCCTCGCGGCGTGGAGGAGCAATCAGCCCCAGCATTTT. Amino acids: CASSLAAWRSNQPQHF.